This paragraph reports one TCR beta chain. This clonotype has only a few counts. The target of this receptor is not known. The input lacks base qualities; no much larger clone sits a single base away. The entry originates in a study of blood T cells in healthy people across ages (dated by TCRdb to between 2014 and 2016). Notes on the research overall: In model experiments, template switching captured about one uniquely barcoded TCR beta cDNA molecule for every two T cells. Two additional independent replicas of 1 million unique cDNA reads from the same blood draw were analyzed for two donors (one aged 18 to 30 and one aged 80 or older). The donors were split into four age groups: young (average approximately 16 years), middle-aged (more than 35), aged (over 55) and long-lived (about 74). To avoid experimental bias, donors of different ages were randomly spread across the sequencing lanes. The study measured age-related changes in TCR beta repertoire diversity using deep sequencing normalized with unique cDNA molecular identifiers. Study-wide findings and limitations: Conclusive comparison of naive and antigen-experienced compartments was prevented by the profiling of bulk unsorted PBMCs. Compared with the aged group, the long-lived group had more naive CD4+ T cells, fewer expanded clones and increased TCR diversity, suggesting age selection. Observed TCR beta diversity per million T cells fell roughly linearly with age, and a significant reduction was already apparent by age around 36. Observed TCR beta diversity correlated strongly with the percentage of naive T cells measured by flow cytometry. The CMV infection status of donors was not known, potentially confounding age-related changes in expanded clonotypes. Total diversity estimates from one million sequenced T cells were considered lower bounds and underestimates.

V and J lose 6 bases and 1 base, and a span of 16 bases separates them. The CDR3 goes from the cysteine to the phenylalanine over 16 residues. Of all the DNA, just the CDR3 is kept, 48 bases in frame from base 1. The germline V gene (reference sequence) provides CDR1 SEHNR and CDR2 FQNEAQ. To prepare the library, 5' RACE was applied. The sequencer was an Illumina HiSeq 2500. The second PCR ran for about 6 to 11 cycles and used a J-beta primer mix along with a sample-barcoded 5' primer. Each TCR beta cDNA molecule received a unique molecular identifier from a template-switch 5' adaptor carrying 12 random nucleotides. At least 3 million CDR3-containing paired-end reads were obtained from each sample. All of the RNA was converted into first-strand cDNA using the Mint cDNA synthesis kit, with a TRBC-specific oligonucleotide serving as the primer. Following uracil-DNA glycosylase treatment, all cDNA underwent a first 18-cycle PCR with the universal primers M1SS and BC2_uni_R. In the paper's pipeline: For normalization, 1 million high-quality reads, each with a distinct molecular identifier, were randomly selected from each sample. Instead of being binned into consensus sequences, reads with shared molecular identifiers were discarded. MiTCR, with a Q25 quality threshold and the strictest error-elimination algorithm, was used for CDR3 identification, clonotype clustering and error correction. A nonparametric unseen species model using Euler transformation provided a lower-bound estimate of total TCR beta diversity. TCRdb passed the public sequencing reads through fastp at Q25 and MiXCR, retaining productive beta sequences. Rows with a matching CDR3 protein are joined into one entry that keeps the most common DNA and genes. The V and J calls were not made by the authors but by TCRdb's processing. The sample table holds over a million distinct CDR3 sequences, of which approximately 42% were seen once. The ten largest clones represent approximately 4% of the sample.

Donors were a few dozen systemically healthy Caucasian individuals from Russia aged roughly 6 to 95 years. Each donor gave about 9.2 milliliters of peripheral blood, drawn into EDTA-treated Vacutainer tubes. Ficoll-Paque density-gradient centrifugation was used to isolate PBMCs, with at least 6 million obtained per sample. Total RNA was extracted from PBMCs with Trizol reagent, with at least 6 micrograms obtained per sample. For every donor, an aliquot of PBMCs went through flow cytometry to measure the percentages of naive CD45RAhigh/CD27high T cells. The receptor comes from a woman under 30 in good health. The sequencing sample was made of blood. The V gene is TRBV7-9 and the J gene is TRBJ2-1; no D segment can be confidently identified. The CDR3: CASSPFLMGSYNEQFF. The nucleotide sequence is given as TGTGCCAGCAGTCCATTTCTCATGGGGTCCTACAATGAGCAGTTCTTC.